The clone carrying this T cell receptor beta chain was counted at least ten times. Its matching antigen is unknown. This entry belongs to a study of T cell repertoires in cytomegalovirus infection. Study-wide context: Selection of CMV epitopes for the study included recently identified HLA-C-restricted and well-studied HLA-B-restricted ones. Through public TCR beta signatures, both CMV infection and matching HLA type were indicated.

Notes on the study in general: In two of eight donors, the top clonotype was HLA-C-restricted CMV-specific. Summed frequency of public TCR beta families distinguished CMV carriers with the relevant HLA.

TCRdb reprocessed the reads with MiXCR, giving one entry per CDR3 protein. The table shows about 280,000 distinct CDR3 sequences, with roughly a fifth occurring only once. The sequence was obtained from a human donor in good health (CMV status not recorded). Some clones in this sample may be carry-over from other donors' samples. Material: cultured PBMCs, obtained from culture after CMV antigen stimulation.

CDR3 nucleotides: TGTGCCAGCAGCTCCAGCAGCACAGATACGCAGTATTTT. Protein product: CASSSSSTDTQYF. V usage is TRBV7-2 and J usage is TRBJ2-3; D ambiguous. Germline values: CDR1 SGHTA, CDR2 FQGNSA. The CDR3 runs to 13 residues. Deletions cut 4 bases from V and 0 bases from J, with 5 bases between.